Below are 25 T cell receptor beta chains sequenced from a single sample in a study of shared clonotypes between healthy human individuals. Some clones are missing from TCRdb's copy, which holds only in-frame ones; the method was immunoSEQ multiplex PCR. The sample holds 400,000 to 600,000 clones; about 80% are singletons and the top ten take under 15%. Sequencing was carried out using PBMCs. These receptors were collected from a woman in her thirties or forties in good health. Some clones in this sample may be carry-over from other donors' samples.

This chain connects TRBV5-4 to TRBJ2-7; the D is unclear. This CDR3 has 12 amino acids. Per the germline V gene, CDR1 is SGHNT and CDR2 is YYREEE (reference sequence). The V and J ends lost 2 bases and 0 bases respectively, with 3 bases between them. The DNA of the CDR3 is TGTGCCAGCAGCTTACCCTCCTACGAGCAGTACTTC. Amino acid sequence: CASSLPSYEQYF. The full variable domain, with the rest looked up from reference TRBV5-4 and TRBJ2-7, is ETGVTQSPTHLIKTRGQQVTLRCSSQSGHNTVSWYQQALGQGPQFIFQYYREEENGRGNFPPRFSGLQFPNYSSELNVNALELDDSALYLCASSLPSYEQYFGPGTRLTVT.

The chain joins TRBV7-3 to TRBJ2-7; TRBD1 might be the D (6 bases). V lost 3 bases to trimming and J lost 2 bases, with 14 bases between them. The CDR3 length is 15 residues. In germline, CDR1 is SGHTA, CDR2 FQGTGA. The CDR3 here is CASSLAAGTTYEQYF. As DNA, the CDR3 is TGTGCCAGCAGCTTGGCGGCAGGGACAACCTACGAGCAGTACTTC.

The V and J genes are TRBV5-4 and TRBJ1-4; perhaps TRBD1 as D (6 bases). This CDR3 has 15 amino acids. V was clipped by 4 bases and J by 3 bases, with 13 bases between them. Germline values: CDR1 SGHNT, CDR2 YYREEE (reference sequence). The DNA of the CDR3 is TGTGCCAGCAGCCCGAGGGGGGTGGCTAATGAAAAACTGTTTTTT. It encodes CASSPRGVANEKLFF. Combining the CDR3 with reference TRBV5-4 and TRBJ1-4 gives the whole variable domain ETGVTQSPTHLIKTRGQQVTLRCSSQSGHNTVSWYQQALGQGPQFIFQYYREEENGRGNFPPRFSGLQFPNYSSELNVNALELDDSALYLCASSPRGVANEKLFFGSGTQLSVL.

V usage is TRBV28 and J usage is TRBJ1-5, with D maybe TRBD1 (5 bases). Germline V gene sequence: CDR1 MDHEN, CDR2 SYDVKM. The CDR3 sequence is 17 residues long. The V end lost 4 bases, the J end lost 0 bases, and 16 bases lay between the germline ends. The CDR3 loop is CASSSPSWGYSNQPQHF. For the CDR3, the DNA is TGTGCCAGCAGTTCCCCTTCGTGGGGGTATAGCAATCAGCCCCAGCATTTT.

This clone has a single count. The chain employs TRBV2 and TRBJ1-5, with D perhaps matching TRBD1 (6 bases). Looked up from germline, CDR1 is SNHLY and CDR2 is FYNNEI. Trimming cost V 1 base and J 1 base, with 8 bases left between them. CDR3 length: 15 amino acids. The CDR3 is CASSEDRESNQPQHF. The CDR3 region has the DNA TGTGCCAGCAGTGAAGACAGGGAAAGCAATCAGCCCCAGCATTTT.

This clone was observed a few times. The V and J genes are TRBV2 and TRBJ2-3; 8 positions agree with TRBD1. CDR3 length: 12 amino acids. Germline-derived CDR1 and CDR2 are SNHLY and FYNNEI. V lost 6 bases, J lost 4 bases, and 0 bases stayed unmatched. The CDR3 bases are TGTGCCAGCAGACAGGGGGCAGATACGCAGTATTTT. Translated: CASRQGADTQYF.

The chain is built from TRBV25-1 and TRBJ2-7; D is perhaps TRBD2 (6 bases). CDR1 and CDR2 (germline): MGHDK, SYGVNS. Trimming left V 1 base short and J 6 bases short, with 10 bases between. The length of the CDR3 is 13 residues. As DNA, the CDR3 is TGTGCCAGCAGTGAATGGGGGGTGGGCGAGCAGTACTTC. This translates into CASSEWGVGEQYF.

This chain joins TRBV13 and TRBJ2-3; D might be TRBD1 (5 bases). The CDR3 contains 15 residues. Germline CDR1 PRHDT, CDR2 FYEKMQ (reference sequence). The V end lost 5 bases, the J end lost 5 bases, and 17 bases lay between the germline ends. The CDR3 sequence: CASSLPRDDGDTQYF. The CDR3 DNA reads TGTGCCAGCAGCCTGCCCAGGGATGATGGAGATACGCAGTATTTT.

This clone was counted a single time. This chain connects TRBV2 to TRBJ1-5; 10 nucleotides align to TRBD1. The V gene's germline CDR1 is SNHLY and CDR2 FYNNEI. The CDR3 spans 14 residues. J was trimmed by 7 bases and V by 3 bases; bases with no gene match: 3. The CDR3 loop reads CASSDRDRGQPQHF. DNA of the CDR3: TGTGCCAGCAGTGACAGGGACAGGGGACAGCCCCAGCATTTT.

This clone was counted only a few times. V and J are TRBV28 and TRBJ2-5; D not resolved. Germline values: CDR1 MDHEN, CDR2 SYDVKM. Trimming shortened V by 4 bases and J by 11 bases, and 11 bases separated the two germline ends. The CDR3 has 11 residues. The CDR3 DNA reads as TGTGCCAGCAGTTCTGCCTCGGCGCAGTACTTC. Its protein product is CASSSASAQYF.

This chain joins TRBV13 and TRBJ1-1; the D gene is possibly TRBD1 (5 bases). V was clipped by 2 bases and J by 3 bases, with 13 bases between them. CDR3 length: 15 residues. Germline V gene sequence: CDR1 PRHDT, CDR2 FYEKMQ (reference sequence). The CDR3 sequence is CASSLRARGDTEAFF. CDR3 nucleotide sequence: TGTGCCAGCAGCTTACGGGCCCGGGGGGACACTGAAGCTTTCTTT.

The rearrangement uses TRBV10-1 and TRBJ2-2; 9 bases fit TRBD1. Germline CDR1 is WNHNN and CDR2 is SYGVQD (reference sequence). The CDR3 has 17 residues. Trimming cost V 3 bases and J 0 bases; bases outside gene matches: 5. The CDR3 nucleotides are TGCGCCAGCAGTGATTGGGGGGACAGGGCGAACACCGGGGAGCTGTTTTTT. Its protein is CASSDWGDRANTGELFF.

The chain joins TRBV6-1 to TRBJ2-3; D is undetermined. Trimming cost V 4 bases and J 0 bases, with 8 bases left between them. From germline, CDR1 is MNHNS and CDR2 SASEGT. CDR3 length equals 14 residues. The CDR3 protein is CASSVGWSTDTQYF. The CDR3 region has the DNA TGTGCCAGCAGTGTGGGGTGGAGCACAGATACGCAGTATTTT.

V is TRBV5-1 and J is TRBJ1-4; 7 nucleotides align to TRBD1. The CDR3 spans 16 residues. Germline V gives CDR1 SGHRS, CDR2 YFSETQ. J gave up 0 bases and V 4 bases, and 6 bases lay outside the gene matches. This CDR3 is CASSGGTVATNEKLFF. As DNA, the CDR3 is TGCGCCAGCAGCGGGGGGACAGTTGCAACTAATGAAAAACTGTTTTTT. The full variable domain, completed using reference TRBV5-1 and TRBJ1-4, is KAGVTQTPRYLIKTRGQQVTLSCSPISGHRSVSWYQQTPGQGLQFLFEYFSETQRNKGNFPGRFSGRQFSNSRSEMNVSTLELGDSALYLCASSGGTVATNEKLFFGSGTQLSVL.

There are many counts of this clone. J is TRBJ2-5 and V is TRBV20-1; possible D gene TRBD2, 5 bases. Germline loops: CDR1 DFQATT, CDR2 SNEGSKA (reference sequence). V dropped 1 base and J dropped 13 bases, with 13 bases sitting between them. This CDR3 contains 11 residues. CDR3 DNA: TGCAGTGCTAGAGTCGGAGGTCATCGGTACTTC. Protein product: CSARVGGHRYF.

In this sample, this clone turned up a few times. For the CDR3, the DNA is TGTGCCAGCAGTTTATACGGGACAGGGGTTGAGCAGTACTTC. Translation gives CASSLYGTGVEQYF. The genes are TRBV27 and TRBJ2-7, with 10 bases aligning to TRBD1. The CDR3 covers 14 residues. Germline V lookup: CDR1 MNHEY, CDR2 SMNVEV (reference sequence). V shed 1 base, J shed 7 bases, and the junction held 4 bases outside the gene matches.

This chain uses TRBV5-1 with TRBJ2-3; 8 bases are a match to TRBD2. The CDR3 extends over 15 amino acids. V lost 6 bases to trimming and J lost 1 base; unmatched junction nucleotides: 7. Germline V gene sequence: CDR1 SGHRS, CDR2 YFSETQ. For the CDR3, the DNA is TGCGCCAGCAAGACCCAAGCGGGAGGCACAGATACGCAGTATTTT. Protein: CASKTQAGGTDTQYF.

V is TRBV5-1 and J is TRBJ1-2; 8 bases are a match to TRBD1. The CDR3 runs 14 residues. Germline V gene lookup returns CDR1 SGHRS and CDR2 YFSETQ. Losses at the gene ends were 0 bases for V and 8 bases for J; bases not matched to a gene: 6. CDR3 coding DNA: TGCGCCAGCAGCTTGGGGGGCCGGGACAGGGGCTACACCTTC. It codes for CASSLGGRDRGYTF.

The V gene is TRBV2, the J gene TRBJ1-2, with TRBD1 matching 8 bases. The V gene's germline CDR1 is SNHLY and CDR2 FYNNEI. Unmatched junction bases numbered 6, after V lost 5 bases and J lost 7 bases. The CDR3 loop spans 13 amino acids. The CDR3 DNA reads TGTGCCAGCAGTACAACAGGGGGAGCTGGCTACACCTTC. This codes for CASSTTGGAGYTF.

CDR3 in DNA: TGTGCCAGCAGCTTAGCGTCTCTCCAGGGGCGAGAGCAGTACTTC. Its protein is CASSLASLQGREQYF. The chain has TRBV7-6 and TRBJ2-7; a weak D match, TRBD1 (6 bases). CDR1 and CDR2 from the germline V gene are SGHVS and FNYEAQ. There are 15 residues in the CDR3. V was cut by 0 bases and J by 7 bases, with 16 bases left in between.

This clone was found many times. The DNA of the CDR3 is TGTGCCAGCAAAGTAGGGACAGGGCATTCAACTAATGAAAAACTGTTTTTT. It specifies CASKVGTGHSTNEKLFF. This rearrangement joins TRBV9 to TRBJ1-4; TRBD1 matches at 9 bases. V lost 6 bases, J lost 0 bases, and 9 bases stayed unmatched. This CDR3 has 17 residues. CDR1 and CDR2 (germline): SGDLS, YYNGEE.

This clone occurred many times. V is TRBV27 and J is TRBJ2-1; 7 bases align to TRBD1. Looked up from germline, CDR1 is MNHEY and CDR2 is SMNVEV (reference sequence). This CDR3 spans 15 amino acids. The V segment lost 5 bases and the J segment 3 bases; nucleotides outside the gene matches: 7. The CDR3 sequence: CASSPRQGFYNEQFF. The CDR3, as DNA: TGTGCCAGCAGTCCCCGACAGGGTTTCTACAATGAGCAGTTCTTC.

The chain links TRBV6-1 to TRBJ1-2; 7 nucleotides match TRBD1. After removal of 11 bases from V and 7 bases from J, the junction contained 10 bases not matched to a gene. The CDR3 contains 12 residues. Germline loops: CDR1 MNHNS, CDR2 SASEGT. Here the CDR3 reads CAASQGEGGYTF. DNA for the CDR3: TGTGCCGCCTCCCAGGGGGAGGGTGGCTACACCTTC.

This clone was found once. This chain links TRBV6-4 with TRBJ2-1, with 9 bases that match TRBD1. This CDR3 comprises 13 residues. CDR1 is MRHNA, CDR2 SNTAGT, per germline. V shed 3 bases and J 12 bases; nucleotides not matched to a gene: 6. The CDR3 DNA reads as TGTGCCAGCAGTGAGGGACAGGGAATTGTGCAGTTCTTC. It yields the protein CASSEGQGIVQFF.

A note on this clone: Being one base from a much bigger clone, this may be a read error. The gene calls are TRBV28 and TRBJ2-6; D is tentatively TRBD1 or TRBD2 (5 bases each). This CDR3 contains 16 residues. The germline gives CDR1 MDHEN, CDR2 SYDVKM. CDR3 bases: TGTGCCAGCAGTCCCGGGACGGCCTCTGGGGCCAACGCCCTGACTTTC. Amino acid sequence: CASSPGTASGANALTF.